The next 20 T cell receptor beta chains were all read from a single sample in a study of CD8+CD57+ T cells in acquired aplastic anemia. Patients who underwent sequencing had shown CD8+CD57+ cell expansion by flow cytometry. CDR3 and TCR beta VDJ profiling relied on a genomic DNA template. TCRdb re-derived calls from the reads in MiXCR, one entry per CDR3 protein. The table lists tens of thousands of distinct CDR3 sequences, approximately 70% of them singletons. The source material was sorted CD4+, CD8+, or CD8+CD57+ T cells (not recorded which) from PBMCs. The receptors come from a human donor with aplastic anemia.

The sample holds many counts of this clonotype. The J gene is TRBJ2-7, the V gene TRBV4-1; 9 bases match TRBD1. Per germline, CDR1 MGHRA and CDR2 YSYEKL. The CDR3 consists of 16 residues. Trimming took 0 bases from V and 2 from J; bases not matched to a gene: 5. CDR3 residues: CASSQETGGLTYEQYF. The CDR3 nucleotides are TGCGCCAGCAGCCAAGAGACAGGGGGACTAACCTACGAGCAGTACTTC.

V usage is TRBV20-1 and J usage is TRBJ2-2; possibly TRBD1 or TRBD2 for D (6 bases each). Germline V gives CDR1 DFQATT, CDR2 SNEGSKA (reference sequence). V was clipped by 6 bases and J by 3 bases, with 20 bases between them. The CDR3 is made up of 16 amino acids. The CDR3 sequence is CSARNRDGGDTGELFF. Written as DNA, the CDR3 is TGCAGTGCCCGGAACAGGGATGGCGGGGACACCGGGGAGCTGTTTTTT.

The J gene is TRBJ1-1, the V gene TRBV29-1, with 8 positions matching TRBD1. The CDR3 spans 14 residues. Germline V gene lookup returns CDR1 SQVTM and CDR2 ANQGSEA. J was trimmed by 0 bases and V by 7 bases; bases with no gene match: 7. Here the CDR3 DNA reads TGCAGCGCCGGGGGACAGGTCATGAACACTGAAGCTTTCTTT. Amino acids: CSAGGQVMNTEAFF.

The rearrangement uses TRBV2 and TRBJ1-1; the D is unclear. V dropped 4 bases and J dropped 6 bases, with 15 bases sitting between them. The CDR3 is 14 amino acids. The germline V gene encodes CDR1 SNHLY and CDR2 FYNNEI. The CDR3 DNA reads as TGTGCCAGCAGTGGACAATCCCCGGTAGCTGAAGCTTTCTTT. It codes for CASSGQSPVAEAFF.

This clonotype showed up many times. The J gene is TRBJ2-7, the V gene TRBV2, with TRBD1 matching over 9 bases. This CDR3 comprises 12 residues. J was trimmed by 2 bases and V by 8 bases; bases with no gene match: 1. Germline-derived CDR1 and CDR2 are SNHLY and FYNNEI. The CDR3 sequence is CASGTGTYEQYF. For the CDR3, the DNA is TGTGCCAGCGGGACAGGGACCTACGAGCAGTACTTC.

The chain is built from TRBV2 and TRBJ1-1; the D is unclear. V dropped 4 bases and J dropped 1 base, with 7 bases sitting between them. Germline CDR1 and CDR2: SNHLY and FYNNEI. This CDR3 is 13 amino acids long. The CDR3 nucleotides are TGTGCCAGCAGTGTGATCAGGAACACTGAAGCTTTCTTT. Encoded protein: CASSVIRNTEAFF.

This chain links TRBV7-2 with TRBJ2-7; no firm D call. V was shortened by 2 bases and J by 3 bases, with 5 bases between the two germline ends. CDR3 length: 12 residues. Germline-derived CDR1 and CDR2 are SGHTA and FQGNSA. CDR3 amino acids: CASSLQSYEQYF. Written as DNA, the CDR3 is TGTGCCAGCAGCTTACAGAGCTACGAGCAGTACTTC.

The V gene is TRBV10-2, the J gene TRBJ2-1, with 11 positions matching TRBD2. Germline V lookup: CDR1 WSHSY, CDR2 SAAADI. J gave up 13 bases and V 7 bases, and 12 bases lay outside the gene matches. The CDR3 totals 14 residues. In DNA form, the CDR3 reads TGCGCCAGCAAAGTAGCGGGGGGGTCGTTCGAACAGTTCTTC. Protein sequence: CASKVAGGSFEQFF.

Only a few counts were recorded for this clonotype. The CDR3 nucleotides read TGTGCCAGCACCGAACTAGCGGGAGGCCACAATGAGCAGTTCTTC. Protein product: CASTELAGGHNEQFF. The chain carries TRBV2 and TRBJ2-1; 12 nucleotides match TRBD2. The trim removed 7 bases at V and 5 bases at J, leaving 6 bases unmatched. CDR1 is SNHLY, CDR2 FYNNEI, per germline. The CDR3 is 15 amino acids. Full variable domain (rest looked up from reference TRBV2 and TRBJ2-1): EPEVTQTPSHQVTQMGQEVILRCVPISNHLYFYWYRQILGQKVEFLVSFYNNEISEKSEIFDDQFSVERPDGSNFTLKIRSTKLEDSAMYFCASTELAGGHNEQFFGPGTRLTVL.

V and J are TRBV11-2 and TRBJ2-1; TRBD1 agrees at 8 bases. The length of the CDR3 is 16 residues. Germline V gene lookup returns CDR1 SGHAT and CDR2 FQNNGV. The V and J ends lost 5 bases and 5 bases, in that order; junction bases with no gene match: 11. CDR3: CASSPRPPGQDNEQFF. DNA for the CDR3: TGTGCCAGCAGCCCCAGACCTCCGGGACAGGACAATGAGCAGTTCTTC.

The genes are TRBV12-3 or TRBV12-4 and TRBJ1-2; tentative D call: TRBD1 (6 bases). V dropped 8 bases and J dropped 1 base, with 8 bases sitting between them. This CDR3 spans 12 amino acids. CDR3 amino acids: CASQGFNYGYTF. The DNA for the CDR3 is TGTGCCAGCCAGGGGTTTAACTATGGCTACACCTTC.

This chain joins TRBV11-2 and TRBJ1-2, with unresolved D. The V and J ends lost 2 bases and 8 bases respectively, with 15 bases between them. In germline, CDR1 is SGHAT, CDR2 FQNNGV. This CDR3 has 14 amino acids. The CDR3 here is CASSLNSAYEGYTF. The CDR3 DNA is TGTGCCAGCAGCTTAAACTCAGCGTATGAGGGCTACACCTTC.

This clonotype was detected ten times or more. V usage is TRBV9 and J usage is TRBJ2-2; D possibly corresponds to TRBD1 (6 bases). There are 13 residues in the CDR3. Trimming shortened V by 4 bases and J by 5 bases, and 9 bases separated the two germline ends. Germline lookup yields CDR1 SGDLS and CDR2 YYNGEE. This chain's CDR3 is CASSYRETGELFF. The CDR3, as DNA: TGTGCCAGCAGCTACAGGGAGACCGGGGAGCTGTTTTTT.

This rearrangement joins TRBV9 to TRBJ1-2; D remains ambiguous. Germline CDR1 SGDLS, CDR2 YYNGEE. The CDR3 runs to 12 residues. Trimming stripped 0 bases from V and 4 bases from J, with 4 bases between. The CDR3 bases are TGTGCCAGCAGCGTAGATGGCTATGGCTACACCTTC. Its protein is CASSVDGYGYTF.

This clonotype turned up a few times. V and J are TRBV29-1 and TRBJ2-6; 7 positions match TRBD2. Germline V CDR1 and CDR2: SQVTM, ANQGSEA. V trimming: 3 bases; J trimming: 0 bases; junction bases outside the gene matches: 5. There are 16 residues in the CDR3. This chain's CDR3 is CSVEVAGYSGANVLTF. In DNA, the CDR3 is TGCAGCGTTGAGGTAGCGGGTTACTCTGGGGCCAACGTCCTGACTTTC.

CDR3 sequence: CASSFLRANSPLHF. CDR3 DNA: TGTGCCAGCAGCTTTCTCAGGGCCAATTCACCCCTCCACTTT. The rearrangement joins TRBV7-2 to TRBJ1-6, with TRBD1 as a possible D gene (5 bases). The germline V and J ends were trimmed by 3 bases and 7 bases, with 10 bases remaining between them. The germline gives CDR1 SGHTA, CDR2 FQGNSA. The CDR3 runs to 14 residues.

In regard to this clonotype: The junction departs from germline at one end; a sequencing error may be responsible. CDR3 nucleotide sequence: TGCAGTGCTCGAGAGACTAGGGGCGCCTACGAGCAGTACTTC. Translation gives CSARETRGAYEQYF. J is TRBJ2-7 and V is TRBV20-1, with a possible D match to TRBD2 (6 bases). CDR1 is DFQATT and CDR2 is SNEGSKA in the germline V gene (reference sequence). CDR3 length equals 14 residues.

This clonotype was picked up a small number of times. This rearrangement joins TRBV2 to TRBJ1-2; 9 bases align to TRBD1. With V trimmed by 6 bases and J by 12 bases, 11 bases remained unmatched. This CDR3 region has 13 residues. Germline values: CDR1 SNHLY, CDR2 FYNNEI. CDR3 coding DNA: TGTGCCAGCAGGACCCAAGGACAGGGGTGGGACACCTTC. This encodes CASRTQGQGWDTF.

This rearrangement joins TRBV25-1 to TRBJ1-5; no reliable D call. Germline V gene lookup returns CDR1 MGHDK and CDR2 SYGVNS. The CDR3 loop spans 12 amino acids. With 5 bases removed from V and 4 bases from J, the gap between germline ends came to 6 bases. The CDR3 protein is CASSTENQPQHF. The CDR3 bases are TGTGCCAGCAGTACAGAGAATCAGCCCCAGCATTTT.

V is TRBV20-1 and J is TRBJ2-2; no clear D. The CDR3 runs to 15 residues. Per the germline V gene, CDR1 is DFQATT and CDR2 is SNEGSKA (reference sequence). Trimming took 1 base from V and 4 from J, leaving 13 bases between them. CDR3 amino acids: CSARAQEGGTGELFF. The CDR3 region has the DNA TGCAGTGCTAGAGCGCAGGAAGGTGGCACCGGGGAGCTGTTTTTT.